Listed below are T cell receptor beta chains from one sample, sequenced in a study of OX40 agonist ivuxolimab in advanced cancers. The repertoire was sequenced with immunoSEQ multiplex PCR; TCRdb's copy has only in-frame clones and lacks some. The repertoire consists of 60,000 to 85,000 clones, with 85% to 90% occurring once and the leading ten covering 4% to 5%. The sample consisted of CD4+ or CD8+ T cells sorted from blood, taken in a trial of the OX40 agonist ivuxolimab. The receptors here all came from an adult with an advanced solid tumor such as melanoma, head and neck, liver or kidney cancer. Both conserved end residues are part of each CDR3. The D gene is left open where the match is weak. Part of the rows lack a size; the others show once, few, many or a class for expanded clones.

-	TRBD1	TRBV7-2	TRBJ2-7	TGTGCCAGCAGCCCGAGACAGGGAACCTACGAGCAGTACTTC	CASSPRQGTYEQYF
-	-	TRBV6-1	TRBJ1-1	TGTGCCAGCAGTGCGCCCCCTGACACTGAAGCTTTCTTT	CASSAPPDTEAFF
-	-	TRBV28	TRBJ1-1	TGTGCCAGCAGTCGCCATGCGGGAGGTGAAGCTTTCTTT	CASSRHAGGEAFF
few	-	TRBV20-1	TRBJ1-1	TGCAGTGCGAGAAACACTGAAGCTTTCTTT	CSARNTEAFF
-	TRBD1	TRBV2	TRBJ1-2	TGTGCCAGCACAGAGACAGGGCCGAACTATGGCTACACCTTC	CASTETGPNYGYTF
-	-	TRBV5-1	TRBJ2-7	TGCGCCAGCAGCTTGGCGGCCGCAGGATCGGTCTACGAGCAGTACTTC	CASSLAAAGSVYEQYF
-	-	TRBV7-9	TRBJ2-7	TGTGCCAGCAGCTTAGCGGGGATCTACGAGCAGTACTTC	CASSLAGIYEQYF
-	TRBD2	TRBV5-1	TRBJ2-7	TGCGCCAGCAACGAGGGACGGTTCTCCGGGACTACTACATACGAGCAGTACTTC	CASNEGRFSGTTTYEQYF
-	-	TRBV6-5	TRBJ2-7	TGTGCCAGCAGTAACGGGCCCTCCTACGAGCAGTACTTC	CASSNGPSYEQYF
-	TRBD1	TRBV28	TRBJ1-1	TGTGCCAGCACCCCTGGGGGGGTCACAGGGGGGGGCACTGAAGCTTTCTTT	CASTPGGVTGGGTEAFF
-	-	TRBV6-6	TRBJ1-6	TGTGCCAGCAGCCGAACCAGCGTGAATAATTCACCCCTCCACTTT	CASSRTSVNNSPLHF
-	TRBD1	TRBV10-3	TRBJ1-2	TGTGCCATCAGTGAGTCAACAGGGGGCTATGGCTACACCTTC	CAISESTGGYGYTF
-	TRBD1	TRBV5-1	TRBJ1-5	TGCGCCAGCAGCTTGAGCACAGGGGGGCATCAGCCCCAGCATTTT	CASSLSTGGHQPQHF
once	-	TRBV11-3	TRBJ2-1	TGTGCCAGCAAGACCCCCAGGGGACTGAGCAATGAGCAGTTCTTC	CASKTPRGLSNEQFF
-	-	TRBV9	TRBJ2-1	TGTGCCAGCGGAGTAAATTCCTACAATGAGCAGTTCTTC	CASGVNSYNEQFF
-	TRBD2	TRBV7-9	TRBJ2-5	TGTGCCAGCAGCTCCCGACTAGCGGGGCCGTGGGGAGAGCAGTACTTC	CASSSRLAGPWGEQYF
-	-	TRBV5-6	TRBJ1-5	TGTGCCAGCAGCTCAAGGGTTGGCAATCAGCCCCAGCATTTT	CASSSRVGNQPQHF
-	-	TRBV6-5	TRBJ1-1	TGTGCCAGCAGCACCCGGGGCGTAGGAGCTTTCTTT	CASSTRGVGAFF
-	TRBD2	TRBV19	TRBJ2-1	TGTGCCAGTAACCCAGCAGGACTAGCGGGAGGGAACTACAATGAGCAGTTCTTC	CASNPAGLAGGNYNEQFF
-	-	TRBV18	TRBJ1-3	TGTGCCAGCTCTTCCCGTATCCGGGGGGACTCTGGAAACACCATATATTTT	CASSSRIRGDSGNTIYF
-	-	TRBV5-1	TRBJ1-1	TGCGCCAGCAGCTTGGTACCTATGACCGAACTGAACACTGAAGCTTTCTTT	CASSLVPMTELNTEAFF
-	TRBD1	TRBV5-1	TRBJ1-1	TGCGCCAGCAGCCCGGGACAGAACACTGAGGCTTTCTTT	CASSPGQNTEAFF
-	-	TRBV7-3	TRBJ2-3	TGTGCCAGCAGCTTAACAGATCTTAGCACAGATACGCAGTATTTT	CASSLTDLSTDTQYF
-	-	TRBV5-1	TRBJ1-1	TGCGCCAGCAGCTTTGAGGGGGGCACTGAAGCTTTCTTT	CASSFEGGTEAFF
once	TRBD2	TRBV18	TRBJ2-7	TGTGCCAGCTCACCCCTAGCGGGCAGGGACGAGCAGTACTTC	CASSPLAGRDEQYF
few	-	TRBV10-2	TRBJ1-5	TGCGCCAGCAGTGAGAGCCTTCGGGACCAGCATTTT	CASSESLRDQHF
-	-	TRBV18	TRBJ2-2	TGTGCCAGCTCCCCCGGACACCAGAACACCGGGGAGCTGTTTTTT	CASSPGHQNTGELFF
-	TRBD2	TRBV4-2	TRBJ2-4	TGTGCCAGCAGCCAAGAGGGACTAGCGGGAGCCAAAAACATTCAGTACTTC	CASSQEGLAGAKNIQYF
-	TRBD1	TRBV10-3	TRBJ1-4	TGTGCCACCAGCAGGGGGCAGACTAATGAAAAACTGTTTTTT	CATSRGQTNEKLFF
-	TRBD1	TRBV27	TRBJ1-2	TGTGCCAGCAGTCCCCAGGGGGGGTATGGCTACACCTTC	CASSPQGGYGYTF
-	TRBD2	TRBV29-1	TRBJ2-7	TGCAGCGTTGGCGGGACTAGCGGGACCTACGAGCAGTACTTC	CSVGGTSGTYEQYF
-	TRBD1	TRBV28	TRBJ2-6	TGTGCCAGCAGCCCCGACAGGGCTGGGGCCAACGTCCTGACTTTC	CASSPDRAGANVLTF